This T cell receptor (beta chain) was sequenced in a study of identical twins' blood T cells. TCRdb called the 5' RACE reads again in MiXCR, with one record for every CDR3 protein. In the table there are 350,000 to 400,000 distinct CDR3 sequences, roughly 31% of which are singletons. The sample holds a few counts of this clonotype. The antigen is undetermined. Study results and caveats: Twins reportedly had markedly more similar V usage than unrelated donors, even among out-of-frame TCRbeta clonotypes.

The sequence derives from a woman aged 18-55 years in good health. Sequencing was done on a sample of PBMCs.

Here the CDR3 reads CASSSTFADTQYF. CDR3 DNA sequence: TGTGCCAGCAGCTCGACTTTTGCAGATACGCAGTATTTT. The V call is TRBV7-9, the J call TRBJ2-3; no reliable D call. The CDR3 covers 13 residues. CDR1 and CDR2 (germline): SEHNR, FQNEAQ (reference sequence). The V gene lost 4 bases and the J gene lost 4 bases, with 9 bases spanning the gap.